This TCR beta chain was documented in a study of spatial heterogeneity in lung cancer. Overall study findings and caveats: Blood contained ubiquitous expanded tumor TCRs more at resection than at follow-up.

In the case of this clonotype: Its antigen is as yet unknown. Given the absence of the conserved phenylalanine or tryptophan at the CDR3 end, a read error is likely.

A unique molecular identifier was carried by every single TCR cDNA molecule. TCRdb re-called the 5' RACE reads with MiXCR, one entry per CDR3 protein. Altogether 60,000 or so distinct CDR3 sequences are present, roughly 5.9% being singletons, with the ten largest covering about 15%. The CDR3 consists of 15 residues. Germline lookup yields CDR1 LGHNA and CDR2 YNFKEQ. Trimming took 1 base from V and 3 from J; bases not matched to a gene: 6. Time point reported: sample taken at primary tumor resection. No cell sorting; template was whole RNA from tumor, lung tissue or PBMC. The V gene is TRBV4-2, the J gene TRBJ2-7, with 7 bases aligning to TRBD2. The sequence derives from a female donor with early-stage non-small cell lung cancer. This sample comprised PBMCs, obtained at surgery. As DNA, the CDR3 is TGTGCCAGCAGCCAAGGCTCCAGCGGGAACTACGAGCAGTACCTC. Protein: CASSQGSSGNYEQYL.